Shown below are 16 T cell receptor beta chains from a single sample sequenced in a study of blood T cells in healthy people across ages. Together with a sample-barcoded 5' primer, a J-beta primer mix was included in a second PCR lasting about 6 to 11 cycles. TCRdb re-called the 5' RACE reads with MiXCR, one entry per CDR3 protein. The sample carries about 600,000 distinct CDR3 sequences, around half recorded once. Sequenced input: blood. The receptors stem from a man older than 75 in good health.

V and J are TRBV10-3 and TRBJ2-1, with TRBD2 as a possible D gene (5 bases). V lost 0 bases, J lost 9 bases, and 21 bases lay in between. This CDR3 region has 17 residues. Germline CDR1 is ENHRY and CDR2 is SYGVKD. As DNA, the CDR3 is TGTGCCATCAGTGAGTCCCTATCCCGGGGAATGGCTCTTGAGCAGTTCTTC. As protein: CAISESLSRGMALEQFF.

This chain uses TRBV20-1 with TRBJ2-5; perhaps TRBD2 as D (7 bases). The germline CDR1 and CDR2 sequences are DFQATT and SNEGSKA (reference sequence). V lost 3 bases to trimming and J lost 2 bases, with 13 bases between them. The CDR3 is made up of 14 amino acids. The CDR3 nucleotides read TGCAGTGCTAGCGGGGGGCAAACACAAGAGACCCAGTACTTC. This codes for CSASGGQTQETQYF.

The CDR3 is CASSPRFRGSTDTQYF. DNA of the CDR3: TGTGCCAGCAGCCCCCGCTTTCGGGGGTCCACAGATACGCAGTATTTT. The rearrangement uses TRBV7-8 and TRBJ2-3, with D possibly TRBD2 on 6 matching bases. The CDR3 is made up of 16 amino acids. The V end was cut by 5 bases, the J end by 2 bases, with 17 bases between. The V gene's germline CDR1 is SGHVS and CDR2 FQNEAQ.

The chain couples TRBV5-1 to TRBJ2-1; D unresolved. This CDR3 spans 13 amino acids. V lost 1 base to trimming and J lost 4 bases, with 6 bases between them. Germline CDR1 and CDR2: SGHRS and YFSETQ. The CDR3 sequence is CASSLNRYNEQFF. For the CDR3, the DNA is TGCGCCAGCAGCTTGAATAGGTACAATGAGCAGTTCTTC.

This clonotype was counted a few times. This chain uses TRBV20-1 with TRBJ2-1, with D possibly being TRBD1 or TRBD2 (5 bases each). Germline V lookup: CDR1 DFQATT, CDR2 SNEGSKA (reference sequence). The V gene lost 8 bases and the J gene lost 9 bases, with 14 bases spanning the gap. The CDR3 is 11 residues long. The CDR3 reads CSPPERGEQFF. CDR3 nucleotides: TGCAGTCCCCCCGAGAGGGGTGAGCAGTTCTTC.

Only a few counts were recorded for this clonotype. This chain links TRBV7-2 with TRBJ2-3, with 9 bases that match TRBD2. The germline CDR1 and CDR2 sequences are SGHTA and FQGNSA. The CDR3 spans 15 residues. V trimming: 5 bases; J trimming: 1 base; junction bases outside the gene matches: 4. The CDR3 DNA reads TGTGCCAGCAGCAAATGGACTAGCGGCACAGATACGCAGTATTTT. It specifies CASSKWTSGTDTQYF.

This clonotype was seen only a few times. V gene TRBV18 combines with J gene TRBJ2-7; unclear D gene. Looked up from germline, CDR1 is KGHSH and CDR2 is LQKENI. The CDR3 runs to 15 residues. V lost 2 bases and J lost 6, with 17 bases in between. The CDR3 is CASSPASSISTEQYF. CDR3 DNA: TGTGCCAGCTCACCAGCTTCTAGTATATCCACCGAGCAGTACTTC.

This clonotype was detected ten times or more. At one of its ends the junction is not consistent with the germline gene, which may arise from a read error. The chain is built from TRBV4-3 and TRBJ2-7; TRBD1 agrees at 9 bases. Per germline, CDR1 LGHNA and CDR2 YSLEER. This CDR3 has 14 residues. Here the CDR3 DNA reads TGTGCCAGCAGCCAGGACAGGGGCCCCTACGAGCAGTACTTC. It codes for CASSQDRGPYEQYF.

A word on this clonotype: The CDR3 ends on some other residue instead of the conserved phenylalanine or tryptophan, so this is likely a read error. The V gene is TRBV7-9, the J gene TRBJ2-1; D ambiguous. Germline loops: CDR1 SEHNR, CDR2 FQNEAQ (reference sequence). There are 16 residues in the CDR3. The V gene lost 3 bases and the J gene lost 2 bases, with 14 bases spanning the gap. The CDR3 nucleotides are TGTGCCAGCAGCTTTGTTGTGGGCTTCACCTACAATGAGCAGTTCTTA. Translation gives CASSFVVGFTYNEQFL.

This chain connects TRBV7-8 to TRBJ2-7; D is unclear. With the DNA end fitting TRBJ2-5 better, the J assignment may be wrong. CDR1 is SGHVS and CDR2 is FQNEAQ in the germline V gene. The CDR3 has 13 residues. In DNA form, the CDR3 reads TGTGCCAGCAGCTCCCTAGTTGAGGAGACCCAGTACTTC. The encoded protein is CASSSLVEETQYF.

This clonotype has a handful of counts. This sequence joins TRBV12-3 or TRBV12-4 and TRBJ2-5, with 10 bases aligning to TRBD1. The end of the DNA aligns better with TRBJ2-7, so the J call may be wrong. The CDR3 extends over 15 amino acids. The CDR3 DNA reads as TGTGCCAGCACCCCTGGGACAGGGGTGGCCTACGAGCAGTACTTC. Residues: CASTPGTGVAYEQYF.

This clonotype is a singleton in its sample. The CDR3 nucleotides read TGTGCCAGCAGCCAAGATAGAGGACACCTCTATGGCTACACCTTC. It specifies CASSQDRGHLYGYTF. The chain has TRBV3-1 and TRBJ1-2; TRBD1 is a possible D gene (5 bases). Trimming took off 0 bases at V and 4 bases at J, with 12 bases between the two ends. This CDR3 contains 15 residues. Germline lookup yields CDR1 LGHDT and CDR2 YNNKEL (reference sequence).

The rearrangement links TRBV3-1 to TRBJ2-7; possible D gene TRBD1, 6 bases. V was shortened by 4 bases and J by 4 bases, with 14 bases between the two germline ends. This CDR3 spans 14 amino acids. The germline V gene encodes CDR1 LGHDT and CDR2 YNNKEL (reference sequence). The CDR3 region has the DNA TGTGCCAGCAGCCTAAAAGGGGGAAGTTACGAGCAGTACTTC. It translates to CASSLKGGSYEQYF.

The J gene is TRBJ1-5, the V gene TRBV7-8, with 7 positions matching TRBD1. Trimming at V came to 2 bases and at J to 4 bases, leaving 8 bases not matched to a gene. Germline V gives CDR1 SGHVS, CDR2 FQNEAQ. This CDR3 is built from 16 residues. In DNA form, the CDR3 reads TGTGCCAGCAGCTTACCAAGCGCGACAGGGAATCAGCCCCAGCATTTT. Protein product: CASSLPSATGNQPQHF.

A note on this clonotype: This could be a read error, since a much larger clone is one nucleotide away. V usage is TRBV6-6 and J usage is TRBJ2-5; TRBD1 aligns across 8 bases. The CDR3 sequence is 17 residues long. Per germline, CDR1 MNHNY and CDR2 SVGAGI (reference sequence). CDR3 bases: TGTGTCAGCAGTTACCCAACCGGACAGGGCCACCAAGAGACCCAGTACTTC. It encodes CVSSYPTGQGHQETQYF.

The chain uses TRBV12-3 or TRBV12-4 and TRBJ2-7, with TRBD2 matching 7 bases. The trim removed 5 bases at V and 0 bases at J, leaving 7 bases unmatched. The CDR3 runs 15 residues. The CDR3 here is CASSPGGDRSYEQYF. In DNA form, the CDR3 reads TGTGCCAGCAGTCCTGGGGGGGATCGCTCCTACGAGCAGTACTTC.